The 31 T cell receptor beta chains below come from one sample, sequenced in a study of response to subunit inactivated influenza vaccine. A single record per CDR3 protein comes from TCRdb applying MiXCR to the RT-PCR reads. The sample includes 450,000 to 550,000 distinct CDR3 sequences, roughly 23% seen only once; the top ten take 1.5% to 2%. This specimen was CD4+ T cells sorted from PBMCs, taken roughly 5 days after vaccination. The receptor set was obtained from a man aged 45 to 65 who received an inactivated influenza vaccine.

Here the CDR3 DNA reads TGTGCCACGGGGGGAATAGCGGGGGGCCGGGATACGCAGTATTTT. Translating gives CATGGIAGGRDTQYF. The chain employs TRBV24-1 and TRBJ2-3; TRBD2 agrees at 10 bases. Losses at the gene ends were 10 bases for V and 6 bases for J; bases not matched to a gene: 12. Germline assignment: CDR1 KGHDR and CDR2 SFDVKD. This CDR3 comprises 15 residues.

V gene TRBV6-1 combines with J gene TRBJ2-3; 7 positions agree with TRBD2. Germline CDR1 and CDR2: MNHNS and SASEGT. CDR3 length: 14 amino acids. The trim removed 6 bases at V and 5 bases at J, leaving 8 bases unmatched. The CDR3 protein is CASRTRDYGDTQYF. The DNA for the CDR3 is TGTGCCAGCAGGACCCGGGACTACGGAGATACGCAGTATTTT.

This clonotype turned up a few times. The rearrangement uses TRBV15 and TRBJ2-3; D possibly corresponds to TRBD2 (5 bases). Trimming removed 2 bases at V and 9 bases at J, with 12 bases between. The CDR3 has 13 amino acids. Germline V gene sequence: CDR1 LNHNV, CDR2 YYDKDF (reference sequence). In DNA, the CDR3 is TGTGCCACCAGCAGACAAACTAGGAACACGCAGTATTTT. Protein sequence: CATSRQTRNTQYF.

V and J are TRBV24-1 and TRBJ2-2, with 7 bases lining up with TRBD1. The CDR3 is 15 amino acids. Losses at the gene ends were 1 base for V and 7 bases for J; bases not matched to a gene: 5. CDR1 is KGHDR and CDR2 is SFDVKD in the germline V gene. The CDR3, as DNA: TGTGCCACCAGTGATTTTTCCGGGGACAGCGGGGAGCTGTTTTTT. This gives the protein CATSDFSGDSGELFF.

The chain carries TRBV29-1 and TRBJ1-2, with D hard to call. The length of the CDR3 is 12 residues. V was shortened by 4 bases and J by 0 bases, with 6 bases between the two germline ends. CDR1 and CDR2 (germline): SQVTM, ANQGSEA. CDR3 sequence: CSVVTTNYGYTF. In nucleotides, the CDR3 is TGCAGCGTTGTGACAACTAACTATGGCTACACCTTC. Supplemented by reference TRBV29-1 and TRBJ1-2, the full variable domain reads SAVISQKPSRDICQRGTSLTIQCQVDSQVTMMFWYRQQPGQSLTLIATANQGSEATYESGFVIDKFPISRPNLTFSTLTVSNMSPEDSSIYLCSVVTTNYGYTFGSGTRLTVV.

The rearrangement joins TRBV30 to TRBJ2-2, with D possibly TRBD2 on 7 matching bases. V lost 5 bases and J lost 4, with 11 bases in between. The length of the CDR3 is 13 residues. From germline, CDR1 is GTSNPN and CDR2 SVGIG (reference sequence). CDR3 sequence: CAWAGALTGELFF. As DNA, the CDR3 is TGTGCCTGGGCGGGGGCCCTCACCGGGGAGCTGTTTTTT.

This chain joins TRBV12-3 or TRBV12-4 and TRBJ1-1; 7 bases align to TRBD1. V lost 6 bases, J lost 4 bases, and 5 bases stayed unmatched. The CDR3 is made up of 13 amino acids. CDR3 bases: TGTGCCAGCAGCAACCAGGGGGGCACTGAAGCTTTCTTT. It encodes CASSNQGGTEAFF.

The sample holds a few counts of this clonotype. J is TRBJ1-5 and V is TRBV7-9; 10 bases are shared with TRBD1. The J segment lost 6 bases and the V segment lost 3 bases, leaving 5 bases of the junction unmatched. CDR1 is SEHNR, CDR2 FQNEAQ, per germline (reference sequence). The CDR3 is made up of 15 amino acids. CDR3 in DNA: TGTGCCAGCAGCTTTGCGGGACAGGGGCCTCAGCCCCAGCATTTT. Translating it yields CASSFAGQGPQPQHF.

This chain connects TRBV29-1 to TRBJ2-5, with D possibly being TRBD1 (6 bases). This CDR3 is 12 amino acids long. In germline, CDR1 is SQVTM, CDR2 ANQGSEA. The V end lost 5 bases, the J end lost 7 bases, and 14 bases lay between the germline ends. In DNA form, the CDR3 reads TGCAGCGTTCAGGGGTCGGGTGGGACCCAGTACTTC. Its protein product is CSVQGSGGTQYF. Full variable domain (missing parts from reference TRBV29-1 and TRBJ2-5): SAVISQKPSRDICQRGTSLTIQCQVDSQVTMMFWYRQQPGQSLTLIATANQGSEATYESGFVIDKFPISRPNLTFSTLTVSNMSPEDSSIYLCSVQGSGGTQYFGPGTRLLVL.

This CDR3 reads CASSLFGTVDEKLFF. The CDR3 DNA reads TGCGCCAGCAGTTTATTCGGGACGGTTGATGAAAAACTGTTTTTT. The V gene is TRBV5-1, the J gene TRBJ1-4; the D gene is possibly TRBD1 (5 bases). V dropped 5 bases and J dropped 6 bases, with 17 bases sitting between them. CDR3 length: 15 residues. Germline V lookup: CDR1 SGHRS, CDR2 YFSETQ.

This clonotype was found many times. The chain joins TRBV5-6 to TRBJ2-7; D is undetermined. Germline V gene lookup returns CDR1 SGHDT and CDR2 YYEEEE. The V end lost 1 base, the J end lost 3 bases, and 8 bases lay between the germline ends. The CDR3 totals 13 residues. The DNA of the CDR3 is TGTGCCAGCAGCTTGTCTTCAGGCTACGAGCAGTACTTC. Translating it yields CASSLSSGYEQYF.

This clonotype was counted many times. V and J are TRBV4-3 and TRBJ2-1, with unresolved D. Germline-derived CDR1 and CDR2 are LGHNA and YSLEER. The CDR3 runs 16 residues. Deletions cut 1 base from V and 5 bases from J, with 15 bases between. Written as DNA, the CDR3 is TGCGCCAGCAGCCAAGGGAATAGGAATTTGGACAATGAGCAGTTCTTC. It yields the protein CASSQGNRNLDNEQFF.

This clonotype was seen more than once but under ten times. The CDR3: CASSPPTGSYEQYF. Here the CDR3 DNA reads TGTGCCAGCAGCCCCCCGACAGGGTCTTACGAGCAGTACTTC. The chain joins TRBV5-6 to TRBJ2-7; the match to TRBD1 covers 7 bases. The CDR3 has 14 amino acids. CDR1 and CDR2 (germline): SGHDT, YYEEEE. J lost 4 bases, V lost 4 bases, and 8 bases had no gene match.

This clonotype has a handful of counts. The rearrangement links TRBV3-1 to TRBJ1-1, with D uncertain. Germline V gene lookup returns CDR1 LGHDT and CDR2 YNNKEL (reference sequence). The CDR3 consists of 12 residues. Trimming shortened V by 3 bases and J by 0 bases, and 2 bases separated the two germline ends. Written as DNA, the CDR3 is TGTGCCAGCAGCCAGCTGAACACTGAAGCTTTCTTT. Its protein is CASSQLNTEAFF.

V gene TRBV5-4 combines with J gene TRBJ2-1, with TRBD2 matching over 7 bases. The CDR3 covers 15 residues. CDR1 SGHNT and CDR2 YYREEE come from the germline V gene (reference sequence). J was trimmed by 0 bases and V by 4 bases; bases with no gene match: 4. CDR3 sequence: CASSPSGTSYNEQFF. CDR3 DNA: TGTGCCAGCAGCCCAAGCGGGACCTCCTACAATGAGCAGTTCTTC.

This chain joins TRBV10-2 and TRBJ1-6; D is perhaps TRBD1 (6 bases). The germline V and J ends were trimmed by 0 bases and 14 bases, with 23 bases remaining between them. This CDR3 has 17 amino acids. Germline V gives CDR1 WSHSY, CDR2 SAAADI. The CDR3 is CASSESGWTVPTGTLHF. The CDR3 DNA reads TGCGCCAGCAGTGAGTCCGGATGGACAGTGCCTACAGGGACCCTCCACTTT.

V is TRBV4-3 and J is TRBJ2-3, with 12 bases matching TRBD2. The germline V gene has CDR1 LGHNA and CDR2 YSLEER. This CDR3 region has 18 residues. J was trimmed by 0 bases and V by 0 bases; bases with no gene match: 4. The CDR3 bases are TGCGCCAGCAGCCAAGATCTAGCGGGAGGGGCTAGCACAGATACGCAGTATTTT. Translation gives CASSQDLAGGASTDTQYF.

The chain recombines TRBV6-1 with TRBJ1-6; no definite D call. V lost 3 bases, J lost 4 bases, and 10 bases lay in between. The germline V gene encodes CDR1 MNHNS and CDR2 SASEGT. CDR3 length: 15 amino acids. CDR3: CASSDSPRYNSPLHF. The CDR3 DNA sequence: TGTGCCAGCAGTGATTCCCCGCGGTATAATTCACCCCTCCACTTT.

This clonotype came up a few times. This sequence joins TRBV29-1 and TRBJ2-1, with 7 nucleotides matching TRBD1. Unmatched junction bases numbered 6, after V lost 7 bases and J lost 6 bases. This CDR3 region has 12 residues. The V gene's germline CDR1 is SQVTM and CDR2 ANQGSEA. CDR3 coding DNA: TGCAGCGGAGGCTCAGGGGGCAATGAGCAGTTCTTC. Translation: CSGGSGGNEQFF.

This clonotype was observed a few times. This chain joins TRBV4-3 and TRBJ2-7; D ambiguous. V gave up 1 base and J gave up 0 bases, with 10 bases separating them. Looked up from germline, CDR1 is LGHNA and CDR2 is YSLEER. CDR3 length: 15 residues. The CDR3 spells CASSQVMGSSYEQYF. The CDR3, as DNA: TGCGCCAGCAGCCAAGTAATGGGATCCTCCTACGAGCAGTACTTC.

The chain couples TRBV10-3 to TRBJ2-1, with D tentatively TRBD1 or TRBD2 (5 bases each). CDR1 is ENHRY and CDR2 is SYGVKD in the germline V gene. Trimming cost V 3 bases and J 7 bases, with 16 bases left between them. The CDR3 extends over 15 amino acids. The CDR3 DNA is TGTGCCATCAGTGATCTTGGGGGAGCCACGAATGAGCAGTTCTTC. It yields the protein CAISDLGGATNEQFF.

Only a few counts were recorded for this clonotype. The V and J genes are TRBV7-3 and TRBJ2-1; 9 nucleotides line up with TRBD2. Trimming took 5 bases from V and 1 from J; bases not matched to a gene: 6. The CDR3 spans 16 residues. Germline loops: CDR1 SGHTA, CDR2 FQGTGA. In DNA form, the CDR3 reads TGTGCCAGCAGCGTCCTTAGCGGGAGTTCCTACAATGAGCAGTTCTTC. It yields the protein CASSVLSGSSYNEQFF. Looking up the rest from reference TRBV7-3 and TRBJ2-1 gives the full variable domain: GAGVSQTPSNKVTEKGKYVELRCDPISGHTALYWYRQSLGQGPEFLIYFQGTGAADDSGLPNDRFFAVRPEGSVSTLKIQRTERGDSAVYLCASSVLSGSSYNEQFFGPGTRLTVL.

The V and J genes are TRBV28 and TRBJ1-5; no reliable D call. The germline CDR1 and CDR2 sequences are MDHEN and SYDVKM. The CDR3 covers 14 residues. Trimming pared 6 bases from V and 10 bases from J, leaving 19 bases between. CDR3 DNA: TGTGCCAGCAGCCCACGATCCCGGCGGTCCCCCCAGCATTTT. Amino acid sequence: CASSPRSRRSPQHF.

CDR3 nucleotides: TGTGCCAGCAGTTTGGGTGGCTGGGGGCGCATCGATCAGCCCCAGCATTTT. The encoded protein is CASSLGGWGRIDQPQHF. This chain uses TRBV28 with TRBJ1-5, with D possibly being TRBD1 (6 bases). V lost 3 bases and J 5 bases, leaving 20 bases between the germline ends. The CDR3 spans 17 residues. Germline CDR1 is MDHEN and CDR2 is SYDVKM.

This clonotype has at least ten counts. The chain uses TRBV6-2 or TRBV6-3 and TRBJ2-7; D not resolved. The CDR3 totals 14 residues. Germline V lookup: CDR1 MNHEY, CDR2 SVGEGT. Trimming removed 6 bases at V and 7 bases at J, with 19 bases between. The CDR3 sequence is CASRTRVWMSEQYF. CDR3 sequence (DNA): TGTGCCAGCAGAACAAGGGTCTGGATGTCTGAGCAGTACTTC.

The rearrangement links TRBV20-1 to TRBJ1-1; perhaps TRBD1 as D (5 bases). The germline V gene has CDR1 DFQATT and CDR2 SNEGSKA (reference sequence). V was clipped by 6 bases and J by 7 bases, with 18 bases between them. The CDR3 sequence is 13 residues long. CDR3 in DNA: TGCAGTGCGACCGCTGGGACGGAGGATGAAGCTTTCTTT. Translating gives CSATAGTEDEAFF.

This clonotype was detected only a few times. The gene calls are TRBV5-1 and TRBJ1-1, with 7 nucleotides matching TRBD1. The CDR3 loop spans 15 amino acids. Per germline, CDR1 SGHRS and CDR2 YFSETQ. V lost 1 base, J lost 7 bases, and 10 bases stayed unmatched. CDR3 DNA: TGCGCCAGCAGCTTGAGTCACAGGGGAATGGGTGAAGCTTTCTTT. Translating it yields CASSLSHRGMGEAFF.

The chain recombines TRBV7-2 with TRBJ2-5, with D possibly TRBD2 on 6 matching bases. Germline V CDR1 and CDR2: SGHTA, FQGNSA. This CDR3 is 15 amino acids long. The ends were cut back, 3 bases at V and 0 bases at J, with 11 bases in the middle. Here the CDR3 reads CASSFAGTYQETQYF. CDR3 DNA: TGTGCCAGCAGCTTCGCGGGGACTTACCAAGAGACCCAGTACTTC. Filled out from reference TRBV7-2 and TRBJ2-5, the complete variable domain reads GAGVSQSPSNKVTEKGKDVELRCDPISGHTALYWYRQSLGQGLEFLIYFQGNSAPDKSGLPSDRFSAERTGGSVSTLTIQRTQQEDSAVYLCASSFAGTYQETQYFGPGTRLLVL.

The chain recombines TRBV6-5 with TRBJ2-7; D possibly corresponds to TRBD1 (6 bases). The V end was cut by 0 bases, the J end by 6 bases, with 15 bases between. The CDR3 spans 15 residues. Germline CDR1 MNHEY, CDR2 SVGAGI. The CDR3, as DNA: TGTGCCAGCAGTTACTCGCGATCAGGGGTTGGCGAGCAGTACTTC. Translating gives CASSYSRSGVGEQYF.

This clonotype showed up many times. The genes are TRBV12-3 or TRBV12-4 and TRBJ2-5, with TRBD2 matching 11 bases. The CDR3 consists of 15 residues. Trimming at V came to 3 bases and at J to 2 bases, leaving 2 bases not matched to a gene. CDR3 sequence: CASSFSSGRQETQYF. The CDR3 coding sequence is TGTGCCAGCAGTTTTTCTAGCGGGAGGCAAGAGACCCAGTACTTC.

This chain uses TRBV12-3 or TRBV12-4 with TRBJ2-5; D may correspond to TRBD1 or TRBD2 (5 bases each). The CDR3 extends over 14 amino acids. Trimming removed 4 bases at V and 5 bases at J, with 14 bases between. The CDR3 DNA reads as TGTGCCAGCAGTTCCTCCAGGGACGGGGAGACCCAGTACTTC. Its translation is CASSSSRDGETQYF.